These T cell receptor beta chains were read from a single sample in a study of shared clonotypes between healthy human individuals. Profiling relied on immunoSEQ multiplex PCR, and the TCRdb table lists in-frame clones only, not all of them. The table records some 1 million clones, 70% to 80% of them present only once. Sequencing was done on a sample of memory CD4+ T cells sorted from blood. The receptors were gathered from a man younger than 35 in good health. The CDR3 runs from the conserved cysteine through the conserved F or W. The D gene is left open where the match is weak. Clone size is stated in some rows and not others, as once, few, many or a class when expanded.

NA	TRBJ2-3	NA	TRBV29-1	TGCAGCGTTGAGCAGGGTGGCACAGATACGCAGTATTTT	CSVEQGGTDTQYF
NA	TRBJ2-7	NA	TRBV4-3	TGCGCCAGCAGCCAAGTCGTACTAGGGGGTACCTACGAGCAGTACTTC	CASSQVVLGGTYEQYF
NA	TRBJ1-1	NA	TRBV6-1	TGTGCCAGCAGTGAAGTCAGGGGCCGGAACACTGAAGCTTTCTTT	CASSEVRGRNTEAFF
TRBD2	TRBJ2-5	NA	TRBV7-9	TGTGCCAGCAGCCGGGGACTAGGAGAGACCCAGTACTTC	CASSRGLGETQYF
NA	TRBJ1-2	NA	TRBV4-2	TGTGCCAGCAGCCGAACAGTGGGGCACTATGGCTACACCTTC	CASSRTVGHYGYTF
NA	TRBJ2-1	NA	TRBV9	TGTGCCAGCAGCGCCGGACTCGCGAATGAGCAGTTCTTC	CASSAGLANEQFF
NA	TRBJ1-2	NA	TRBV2	TGTGCCAGCAGGGCTGCAGGCCCCTATGGCTACACCTTC	CASRAAGPYGYTF
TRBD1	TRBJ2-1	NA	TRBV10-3	TGTGCCATCGGGACAGTCGATGAGCAGTTCTTC	CAIGTVDEQFF
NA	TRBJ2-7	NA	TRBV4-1	TGCGCCAGCAGCCAAGTGGTAGGGCCTACCTACGAGCAGTACTTC	CASSQVVGPTYEQYF
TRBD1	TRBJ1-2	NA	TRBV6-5	TGTGCCAGCAGCTCGGGACAGGGCCTCTATGGCTACACCTTC	CASSSGQGLYGYTF
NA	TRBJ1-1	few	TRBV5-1	TGCGCCAGCAGCTTGGGGCAGGACGCTGAAGCTTTCTTT	CASSLGQDAEAFF
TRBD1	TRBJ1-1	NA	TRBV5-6	TGTGCCAGCAGCCCCGGGACAGGGTATGAAGCTTTCTTT	CASSPGTGYEAFF
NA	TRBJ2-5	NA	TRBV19	TGTGCCAGTAGTATAGGGGGAAGTGAGACCCAGTACTTC	CASSIGGSETQYF
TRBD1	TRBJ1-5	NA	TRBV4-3	TGCGCCAGCAGCCACCCCGATGTTAAGACACAGGGGGACAAACAGCCCCAGCATTTT	CASSHPDVKTQGDKQPQHF
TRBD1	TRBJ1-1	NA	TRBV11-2	TGTGCCAGCAGCTCTGGGACAGGGACGAACACTGAAGCTTTCTTT	CASSSGTGTNTEAFF
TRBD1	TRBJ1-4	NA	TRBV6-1	TGTGCCAGCAGGACGGCGGGACAGCCTAATGAAAAACTGTTTTTT	CASRTAGQPNEKLFF
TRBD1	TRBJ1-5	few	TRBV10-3	TGTGCCATCAGTACCGGGACAGGGGAGCAGCCCCAGCATTTT	CAISTGTGEQPQHF
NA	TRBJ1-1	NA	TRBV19	TGTGCCAGTAGTATGCGGGAATTGAACACTGAAGCTTTCTTT	CASSMRELNTEAFF
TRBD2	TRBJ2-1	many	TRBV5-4	TGTGCCAGCAGCTTGAGCCTAGCGGGGAACAATGAGCAGTTCTTC	CASSLSLAGNNEQFF
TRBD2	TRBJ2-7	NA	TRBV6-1	TGTGCCACCAGGACCACAGGAGGGAGGGTCGAGCAGTACTTC	CATRTTGGRVEQYF
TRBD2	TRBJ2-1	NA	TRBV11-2	TGTGCCAGCAGCTCTAGCGGACCAAGGTCCTACAATGAGCAGTTCTTC	CASSSSGPRSYNEQFF
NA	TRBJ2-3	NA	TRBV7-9	TGTGCCAGCAGCTTTCCCCTAGCTACGACAGATACGCAGTATTTT	CASSFPLATTDTQYF
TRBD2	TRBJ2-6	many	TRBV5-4	TGTGCCAGCAGCGTCGTGGGCGGGAGCGGAGGGGCCAACGTCCTGACTTTC	CASSVVGGSGGANVLTF
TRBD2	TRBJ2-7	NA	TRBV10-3	TGTGCCATCAGTGATACTACTAGCGGGCAAGTTGGGTACGAGCAGTACTTC	CAISDTTSGQVGYEQYF
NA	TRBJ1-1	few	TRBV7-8	TGTGCCAGCAGGCCCCTCACTGAAGCTTTCTTT	CASRPLTEAFF
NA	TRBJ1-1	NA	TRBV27	TGTGCCAGCAGTCTTTCCGGAGGGGGCACTGAAGCTTTCTTT	CASSLSGGGTEAFF
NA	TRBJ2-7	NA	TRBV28	TGTGCCAGCAGAACAGGGTCCGGCGAGCAGTACTTC	CASRTGSGEQYF
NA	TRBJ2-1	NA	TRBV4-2	TGTGCCAGCAGCCCACAGGGTGATGAGCAGTTCTTC	CASSPQGDEQFF
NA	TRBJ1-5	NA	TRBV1	TGCACCAGCAGCCAAGATCCGGGGCCGGCTCAGCCCCAGCATTTT	CTSSQDPGPAQPQHF
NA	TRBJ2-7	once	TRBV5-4	TGTGCCAGCAGCTTGGGACAGGCAACCTCGTTCGGGGAGCAGTACTTC	CASSLGQATSFGEQYF
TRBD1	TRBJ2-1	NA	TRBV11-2	TGTGCCAGCAGCGTGACAGGGGGTACGTATTACAATGAGCAGTTCTTC	CASSVTGGTYYNEQFF
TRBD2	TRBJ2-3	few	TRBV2	TGTGCCAGCAGTGTGGGTAGCGGGAGTGGGACAGATACGCAGTATTTT	CASSVGSGSGTDTQYF